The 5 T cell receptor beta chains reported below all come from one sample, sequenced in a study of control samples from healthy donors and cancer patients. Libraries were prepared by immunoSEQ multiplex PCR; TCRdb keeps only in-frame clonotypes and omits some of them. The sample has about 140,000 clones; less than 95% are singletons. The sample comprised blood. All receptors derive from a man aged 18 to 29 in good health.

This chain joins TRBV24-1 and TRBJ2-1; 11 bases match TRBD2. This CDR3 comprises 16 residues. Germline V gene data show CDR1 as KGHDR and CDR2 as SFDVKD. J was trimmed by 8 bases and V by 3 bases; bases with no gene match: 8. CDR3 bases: TGTGCCACCAGTGATCCGTTAGCGGGGGGGCGGGATGAGCAGTTCTTC. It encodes CATSDPLAGGRDEQFF.

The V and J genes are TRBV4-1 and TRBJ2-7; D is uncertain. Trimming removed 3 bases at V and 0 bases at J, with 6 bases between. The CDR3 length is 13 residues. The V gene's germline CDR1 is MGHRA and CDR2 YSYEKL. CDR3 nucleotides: TGCGCCAGCAGCCACCCCGGCTCCTACGAGCAGTACTTC. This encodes CASSHPGSYEQYF.

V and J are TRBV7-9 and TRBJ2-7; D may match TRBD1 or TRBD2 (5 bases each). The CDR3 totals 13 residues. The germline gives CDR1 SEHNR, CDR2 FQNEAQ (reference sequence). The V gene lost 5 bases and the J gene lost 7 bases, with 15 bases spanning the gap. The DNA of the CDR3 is TGTGCCAGCAGCCGCACCGGGACGAGTGAGCAGTACTTC. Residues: CASSRTGTSEQYF.

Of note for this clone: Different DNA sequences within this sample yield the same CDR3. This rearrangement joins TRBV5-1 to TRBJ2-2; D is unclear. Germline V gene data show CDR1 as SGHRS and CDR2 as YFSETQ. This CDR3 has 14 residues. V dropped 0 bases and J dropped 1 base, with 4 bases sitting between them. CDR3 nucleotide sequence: TGCGCCAGCAGCTTGGAGGGGAACACCGGGGAGCTGTTTTTT. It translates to CASSLEGNTGELFF.

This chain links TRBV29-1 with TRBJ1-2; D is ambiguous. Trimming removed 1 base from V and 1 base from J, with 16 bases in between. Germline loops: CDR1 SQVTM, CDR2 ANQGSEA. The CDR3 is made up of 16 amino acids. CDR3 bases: TGCAGCGTTGAAGGACGGTGGGAAAGGTATAACTATGGCTACACCTTC. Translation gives CSVEGRWERYNYGYTF.